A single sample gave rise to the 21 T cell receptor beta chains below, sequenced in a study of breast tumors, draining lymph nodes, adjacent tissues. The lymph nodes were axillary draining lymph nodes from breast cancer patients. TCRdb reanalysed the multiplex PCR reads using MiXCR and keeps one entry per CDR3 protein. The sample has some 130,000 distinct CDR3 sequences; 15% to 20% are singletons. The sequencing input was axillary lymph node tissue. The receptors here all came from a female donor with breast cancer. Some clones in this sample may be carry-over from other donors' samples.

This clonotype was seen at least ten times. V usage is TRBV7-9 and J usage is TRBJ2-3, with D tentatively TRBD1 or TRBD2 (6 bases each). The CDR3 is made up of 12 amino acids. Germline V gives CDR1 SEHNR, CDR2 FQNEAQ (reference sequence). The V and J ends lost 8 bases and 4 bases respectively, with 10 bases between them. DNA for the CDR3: TGTGCCAGCGTGGAGGGGGCAGATACGCAGTATTTT. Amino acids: CASVEGADTQYF.

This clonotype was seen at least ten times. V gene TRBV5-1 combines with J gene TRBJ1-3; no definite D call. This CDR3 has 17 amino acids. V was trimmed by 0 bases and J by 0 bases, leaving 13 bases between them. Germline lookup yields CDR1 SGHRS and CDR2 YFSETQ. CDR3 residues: CASSLERPTGSGNTIYF. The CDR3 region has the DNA TGCGCCAGCAGCTTGGAACGCCCGACGGGCTCTGGAAACACCATATATTTT.

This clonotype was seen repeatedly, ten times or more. The CDR3 DNA reads TGTGCCAGCAGTTTAGGGAGGAGCCAAGAGACCCAGTACTTC. Protein: CASSLGRSQETQYF. The V and J genes are TRBV12-3 or TRBV12-4 and TRBJ2-5; D might be TRBD2 (5 bases). V was cut by 1 base and J by 1 base, with 7 bases left in between. CDR3 length equals 14 residues.

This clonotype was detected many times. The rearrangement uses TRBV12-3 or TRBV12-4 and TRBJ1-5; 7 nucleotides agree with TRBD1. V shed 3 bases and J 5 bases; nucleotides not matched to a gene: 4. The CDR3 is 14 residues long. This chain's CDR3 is CASSLGDSHQPQHF. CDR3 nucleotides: TGTGCCAGCAGTTTGGGGGACAGCCATCAGCCCCAGCATTTT.

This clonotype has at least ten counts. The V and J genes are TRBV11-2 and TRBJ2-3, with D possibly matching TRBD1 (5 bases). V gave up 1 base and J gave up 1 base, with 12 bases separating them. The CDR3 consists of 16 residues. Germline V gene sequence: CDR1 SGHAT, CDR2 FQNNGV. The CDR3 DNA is TGTGCCAGCAGCTTAGGTGCCAGGGTTGGCACAGATACGCAGTATTTT. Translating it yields CASSLGARVGTDTQYF.

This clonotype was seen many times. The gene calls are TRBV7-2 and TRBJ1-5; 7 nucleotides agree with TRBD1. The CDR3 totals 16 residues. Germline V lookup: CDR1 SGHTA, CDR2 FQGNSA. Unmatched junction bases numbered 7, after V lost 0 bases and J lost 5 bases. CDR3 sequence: CASSLAVGQAYQPQHF. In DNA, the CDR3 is TGTGCCAGCAGCTTAGCGGTCGGACAGGCGTATCAGCCCCAGCATTTT.

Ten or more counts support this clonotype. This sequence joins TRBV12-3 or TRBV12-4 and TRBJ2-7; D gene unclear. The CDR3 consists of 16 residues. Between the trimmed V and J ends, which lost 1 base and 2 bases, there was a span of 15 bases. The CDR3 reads CASSLGTHSITYEQYF. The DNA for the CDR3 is TGTGCCAGCAGTTTAGGGACCCACTCGATAACCTACGAGCAGTACTTC.

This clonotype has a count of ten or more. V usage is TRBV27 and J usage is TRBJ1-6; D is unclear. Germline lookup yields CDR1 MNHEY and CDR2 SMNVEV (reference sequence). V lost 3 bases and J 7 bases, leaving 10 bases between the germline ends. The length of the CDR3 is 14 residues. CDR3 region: CASSFSEANSPLHF. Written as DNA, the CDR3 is TGTGCCAGCAGTTTCTCCGAGGCGAATTCACCCCTCCACTTT.

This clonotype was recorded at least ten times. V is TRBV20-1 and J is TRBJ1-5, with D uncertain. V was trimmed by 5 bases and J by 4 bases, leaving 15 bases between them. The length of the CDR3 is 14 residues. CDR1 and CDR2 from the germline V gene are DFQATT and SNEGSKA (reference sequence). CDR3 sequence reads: CSAPDMGSNQPQHF. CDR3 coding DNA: TGCAGTGCTCCGGATATGGGCAGTAATCAGCCCCAGCATTTT.

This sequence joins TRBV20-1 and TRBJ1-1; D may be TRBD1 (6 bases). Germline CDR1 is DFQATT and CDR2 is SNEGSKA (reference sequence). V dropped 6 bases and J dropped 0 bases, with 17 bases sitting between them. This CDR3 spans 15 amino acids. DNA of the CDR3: TGCAGTGCCACGAACAAGAGGGGGTTGAACACTGAAGCTTTCTTT. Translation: CSATNKRGLNTEAFF.

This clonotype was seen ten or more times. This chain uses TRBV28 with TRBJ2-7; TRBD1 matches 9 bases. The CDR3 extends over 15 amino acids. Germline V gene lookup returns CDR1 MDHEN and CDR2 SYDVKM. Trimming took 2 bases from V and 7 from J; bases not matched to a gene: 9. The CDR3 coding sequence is TGTGCCAGCAGTTTAGGGGGACAGGGAGGAGGGGAGCAGTACTTC. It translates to CASSLGGQGGGEQYF.

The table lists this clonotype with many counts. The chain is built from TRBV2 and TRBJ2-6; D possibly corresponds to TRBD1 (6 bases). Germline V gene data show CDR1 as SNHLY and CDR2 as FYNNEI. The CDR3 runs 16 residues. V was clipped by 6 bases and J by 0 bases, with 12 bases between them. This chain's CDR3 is CASSRDTGSGANVLTF. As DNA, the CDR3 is TGTGCCAGCAGCCGGGACACGGGCTCTGGGGCCAACGTCCTGACTTTC. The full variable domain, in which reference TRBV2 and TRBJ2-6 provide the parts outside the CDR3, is EPEVTQTPSHQVTQMGQEVILRCVPISNHLYFYWYRQILGQKVEFLVSFYNNEISEKSEIFDDQFSVERPDGSNFTLKIRSTKLEDSAMYFCASSRDTGSGANVLTFGAGSRLTVL.

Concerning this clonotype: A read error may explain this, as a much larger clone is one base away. The CDR3 DNA reads as TGTGCCAGCCGAGGACGGGGAAGGAACTATGGCTACACCTTC. Amino acid sequence: CASRGRGRNYGYTF. The chain combines TRBV6-4 with TRBJ1-2; D call uncertain. The CDR3 has 14 residues. Looked up from germline, CDR1 is MRHNA and CDR2 is SNTAGT. The V end lost 8 bases, the J end lost 2 bases, and 15 bases lay between the germline ends.

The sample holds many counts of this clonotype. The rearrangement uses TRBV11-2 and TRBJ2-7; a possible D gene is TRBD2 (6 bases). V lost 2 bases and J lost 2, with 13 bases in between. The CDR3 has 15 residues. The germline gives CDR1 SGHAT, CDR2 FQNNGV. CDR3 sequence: CASSLYGSDPYEQYF. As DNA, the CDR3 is TGTGCCAGCAGCTTATACGGGAGCGACCCCTACGAGCAGTACTTC.

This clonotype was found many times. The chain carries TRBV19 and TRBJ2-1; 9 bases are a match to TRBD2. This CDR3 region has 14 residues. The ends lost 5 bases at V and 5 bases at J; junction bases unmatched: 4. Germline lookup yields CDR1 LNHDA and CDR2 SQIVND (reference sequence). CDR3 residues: CASSRRLADNEQFF. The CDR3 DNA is TGTGCCAGTAGTCGCAGACTAGCGGACAATGAGCAGTTCTTC.

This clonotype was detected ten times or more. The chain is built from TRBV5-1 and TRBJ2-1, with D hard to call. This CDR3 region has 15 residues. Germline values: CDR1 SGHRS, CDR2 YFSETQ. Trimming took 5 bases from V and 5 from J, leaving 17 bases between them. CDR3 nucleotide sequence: TGCGCCAGCAGTTCCAACTCTTATAGAAACAATGAGCAGTTCTTC. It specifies CASSSNSYRNNEQFF. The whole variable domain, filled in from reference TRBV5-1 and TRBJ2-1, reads KAGVTQTPRYLIKTRGQQVTLSCSPISGHRSVSWYQQTPGQGLQFLFEYFSETQRNKGNFPGRFSGRQFSNSRSEMNVSTLELGDSALYLCASSSNSYRNNEQFFGPGTRLTVL.

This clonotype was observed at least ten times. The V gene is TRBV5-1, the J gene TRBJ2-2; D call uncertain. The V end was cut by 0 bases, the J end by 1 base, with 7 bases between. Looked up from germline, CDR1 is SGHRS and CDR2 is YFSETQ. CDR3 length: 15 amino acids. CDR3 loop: CASSLGHLNTGELFF. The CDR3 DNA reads TGCGCCAGCAGCTTGGGGCATTTGAACACCGGGGAGCTGTTTTTT.

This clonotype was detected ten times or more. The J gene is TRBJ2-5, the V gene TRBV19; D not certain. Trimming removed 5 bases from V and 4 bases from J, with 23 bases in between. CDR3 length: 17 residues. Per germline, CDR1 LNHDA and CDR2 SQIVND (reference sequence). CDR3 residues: CASSSSPLLLVGETQYF. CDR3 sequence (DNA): TGTGCCAGTAGTTCCTCGCCCCTCCTTCTAGTGGGAGAGACCCAGTACTTC.

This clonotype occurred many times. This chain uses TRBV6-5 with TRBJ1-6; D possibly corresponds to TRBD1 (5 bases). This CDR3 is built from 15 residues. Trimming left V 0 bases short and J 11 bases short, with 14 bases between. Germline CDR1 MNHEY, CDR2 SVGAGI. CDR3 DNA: TGTGCCAGCAGTTACTCCCCCCGGGGACTCGCACCCCTCCACTTT. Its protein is CASSYSPRGLAPLHF.

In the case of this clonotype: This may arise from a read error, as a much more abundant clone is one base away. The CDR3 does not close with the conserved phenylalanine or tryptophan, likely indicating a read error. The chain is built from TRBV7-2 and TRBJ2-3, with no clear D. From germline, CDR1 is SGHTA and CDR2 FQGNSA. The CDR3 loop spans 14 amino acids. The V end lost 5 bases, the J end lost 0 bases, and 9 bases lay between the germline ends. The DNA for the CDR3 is TGTGCCAGCAGCCCCAGCCCGAGCACAGATACGCAGTATCTT. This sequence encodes CASSPSPSTDTQYL.

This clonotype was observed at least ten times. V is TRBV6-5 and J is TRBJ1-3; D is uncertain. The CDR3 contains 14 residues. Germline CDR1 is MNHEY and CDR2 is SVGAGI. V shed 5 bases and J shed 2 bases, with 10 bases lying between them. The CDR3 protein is CASSSGSAGNTIYF. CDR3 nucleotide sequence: TGTGCCAGCAGTAGTGGCAGCGCTGGAAACACCATATATTTT.